This T cell receptor beta chain was sequenced in a study of Ad26.COV2.S vaccination and SARS-CoV-2 variants. The wider study: Donor got 5x10^10 or 1x10^11 viral particles of Ad26.COV2.S.

As for this clone: Its specificity is not known.

Indicated treatment: around 19 received Ad26.COV2.S at low or high dose, single or two shots; 5 received placebo; per-sample allocation not given. Specimens were obtained on day 63 following the first vaccine or placebo injection. Its platform was an Ad26 vector, and its expressed antigen was Wuhan-strain SARS-CoV-2 spike. Repertoires were generated with immunoSEQ multiplex PCR, while TCRdb's copy carries only in-frame clones and drops some. This table has 400,000 to 450,000 clones, 90% appearing once. Study observations and caveats: It was vaccine recipients, not placebo recipients, who had the higher spike-specific TCR breadth.

This receptor was identified in a person aged 18-60 years who received the Ad26.COV2.S COVID-19 vaccine or a placebo. Sample: peripheral blood, taken in a trial of Ad26.COV2.S vaccine versus placebo.

The chain's CDR3 is CASSYQLAGLRDEQFF. CDR3 DNA: TGTGCCAGCAGTTATCAACTAGCGGGGTTAAGGGATGAGCAGTTCTTC. V and J are TRBV6-6 and TRBJ2-1, with 10 bases fitting TRBD2. Germline CDR1 and CDR2: MNHNY and SVGAGI (reference sequence). The CDR3 is made up of 16 amino acids. Trimming cost V 3 bases and J 8 bases; bases outside gene matches: 10.